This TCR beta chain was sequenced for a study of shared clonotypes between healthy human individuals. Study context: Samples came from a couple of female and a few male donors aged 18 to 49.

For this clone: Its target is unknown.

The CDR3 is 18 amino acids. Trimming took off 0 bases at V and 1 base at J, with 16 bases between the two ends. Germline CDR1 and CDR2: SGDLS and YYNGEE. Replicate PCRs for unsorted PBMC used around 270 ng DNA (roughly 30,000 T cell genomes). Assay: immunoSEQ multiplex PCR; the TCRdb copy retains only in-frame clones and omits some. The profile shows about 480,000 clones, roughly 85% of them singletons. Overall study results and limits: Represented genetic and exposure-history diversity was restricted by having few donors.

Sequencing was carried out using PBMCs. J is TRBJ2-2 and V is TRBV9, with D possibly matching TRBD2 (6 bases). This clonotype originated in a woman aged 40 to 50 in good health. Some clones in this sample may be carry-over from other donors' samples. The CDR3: CASSVALSGEKNTGELFF. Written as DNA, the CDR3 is TGTGCCAGCAGCGTAGCTCTATCGGGGGAAAAGAACACCGGGGAGCTGTTTTTT.